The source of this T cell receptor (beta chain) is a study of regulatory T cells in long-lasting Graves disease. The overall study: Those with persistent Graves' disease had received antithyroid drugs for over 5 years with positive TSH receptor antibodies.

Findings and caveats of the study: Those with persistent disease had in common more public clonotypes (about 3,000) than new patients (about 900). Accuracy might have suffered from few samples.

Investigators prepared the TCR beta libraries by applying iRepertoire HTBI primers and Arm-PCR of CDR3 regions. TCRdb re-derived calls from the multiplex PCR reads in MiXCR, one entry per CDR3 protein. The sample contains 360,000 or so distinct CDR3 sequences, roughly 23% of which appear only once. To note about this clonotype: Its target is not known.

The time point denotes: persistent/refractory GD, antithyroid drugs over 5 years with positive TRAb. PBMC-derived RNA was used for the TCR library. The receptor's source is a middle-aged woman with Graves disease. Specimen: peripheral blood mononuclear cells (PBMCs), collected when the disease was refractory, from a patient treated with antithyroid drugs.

CDR3 nucleotide sequence: TGTGCCAGCAGCCTCGGACAGGACGCAACTAATGAAAAACTGTTTTTT. Protein: CASSLGQDATNEKLFF. This chain joins TRBV3-1 and TRBJ1-4; 7 nucleotides line up with TRBD1. The germline CDR1 and CDR2 sequences are LGHDT and YNNKEL (reference sequence). The CDR3 sequence is 16 residues long. The V gene end was trimmed by 4 bases and the J gene end by 0 bases; junction bases not matched to a gene: 5.